One sample yielded the 5 T cell receptor beta chains listed below, sequenced in a study of CD8+ T cells in alopecia areata. Treatment in this sample: oral pan-JAK inhibitor, 5-10 mg twice daily. cDNA serving as the sequencing template came from extracted, reverse transcribed RNA. The protocol was immunoSEQ multiplex PCR, while the TCRdb copy is restricted to in-frame clones and leaves out a portion. The sample records fewer than 250,000 clones, around 56% being singletons. This specimen consisted of CD4+ T cells sorted from blood, obtained at week 4, from a patient treated with tofacitinib. All receptors derive from a human donor with alopecia areata.

The V and J genes are TRBV29-1 and TRBJ1-5; D remains ambiguous. This CDR3 comprises 14 residues. The germline V and J ends were trimmed by 5 bases and 2 bases, with 13 bases remaining between them. Germline CDR1 reads SQVTM; CDR2 reads ANQGSEA. This CDR3 is CSVSFGSGNQPQHF. The CDR3 DNA is TGCAGCGTTTCCTTCGGGTCGGGCAATCAGCCCCAGCATTTT.

The rearrangement links TRBV29-1 to TRBJ2-1; 8 bases are shared with TRBD1. Germline CDR1 SQVTM, CDR2 ANQGSEA. Unmatched junction bases numbered 10, after V lost 7 bases and J lost 8 bases. CDR3 length: 13 residues. For the CDR3, the DNA is TGCAGCGACCGGCAGGGGGCGCGGTATGAGCAGTTCTTC. Amino acids: CSDRQGARYEQFF.

This clone was seen ten or more times. V and J are TRBV2 and TRBJ2-7, with TRBD1 matching over 9 bases. J lost 4 bases, V lost 5 bases, and 6 bases had no gene match. The CDR3 has 14 amino acids. Germline values: CDR1 SNHLY, CDR2 FYNNEI. CDR3 in DNA: TGTGCCAGCAGTCGAGAGACAGGGGGGTACGAGCAGTACTTC. This codes for CASSRETGGYEQYF.

This clone was observed a few times. The rearrangement joins TRBV29-1 to TRBJ2-7, with 13 bases that match TRBD2. This CDR3 has 13 residues. Germline loops: CDR1 SQVTM, CDR2 ANQGSEA. J was trimmed by 6 bases and V by 3 bases; bases with no gene match: 2. CDR3 nucleotides: TGCAGCGTTGATAGGACTAGCGGGGGCGAGCAGTACTTC. Protein sequence: CSVDRTSGGEQYF.

The genes are TRBV28 and TRBJ2-6; D is uncertain. Germline assignment: CDR1 MDHEN and CDR2 SYDVKM. The germline V and J ends were trimmed by 3 bases and 4 bases, with 10 bases remaining between them. This CDR3 is built from 15 residues. The chain's CDR3 is CASSFLFLGANVLTF. The DNA for the CDR3 is TGTGCCAGCAGTTTTTTGTTTTTGGGGGCCAACGTCCTGACTTTC.